Each of the 26 T cell receptor beta chains below was sequenced from the same sample in a study of early T cells in non-severe SARS-CoV-2 infection. Each CDR3 protein is one row after TCRdb ran MiXCR on the 5' RACE reads. Here the sample spans 100,000 to 150,000 distinct CDR3 sequences, about 16% being singletons. The sample taken for sequencing was whole blood. The receptor source for this set is an adult who was a healthcare worker with PCR-confirmed SARS-CoV-2 infection or an uninfected control (not recorded which).

This clonotype was detected many times. The rearrangement links TRBV3-1 to TRBJ2-3; unclear D gene. Germline loops: CDR1 LGHDT, CDR2 YNNKEL (reference sequence). V was pared by 3 bases and J by 0 bases, with 1 base between. The CDR3 covers 12 residues. CDR3 sequence (DNA): TGTGCCAGCAGCCAGAGCACAGATACGCAGTATTTT. The encoded protein is CASSQSTDTQYF.

This chain connects TRBV7-6 to TRBJ2-6; D may be TRBD1 (5 bases). The V and J ends lost 5 bases and 0 bases respectively, with 11 bases between them. The CDR3 sequence is 16 residues long. Germline V lookup: CDR1 SGHVS, CDR2 FNYEAQ. The CDR3 nucleotides read TGTGCCAGCAGCACCTACAGGACCTCTGGGGCCAACGTCCTGACTTTC. It specifies CASSTYRTSGANVLTF.

In its sample, this clonotype was seen a few times. This chain joins TRBV6-6 and TRBJ2-2, with 9 bases identical to TRBD1. V lost 4 bases, J lost 3 bases, and 6 bases stayed unmatched. CDR1 is MNHNY and CDR2 is SVGAGI in the germline V gene (reference sequence). The CDR3 has 16 amino acids. The CDR3 here is CASSSRTGAYTGELFF. DNA of the CDR3: TGTGCCAGCAGTTCTCGGACAGGGGCGTACACCGGGGAGCTGTTTTTT.

The J gene is TRBJ1-1, the V gene TRBV2; D unresolved. V was clipped by 0 bases and J by 5 bases, with 10 bases between them. Germline values: CDR1 SNHLY, CDR2 FYNNEI. The CDR3 covers 14 residues. CDR3 bases: TGTGCCAGCAGTGAAGCGGAAGATACTACTGAAGCTTTCTTT. Translating gives CASSEAEDTTEAFF.

In this sample, this clonotype turned up a few times. The chain combines TRBV7-6 with TRBJ2-7, with D possibly TRBD1 on 6 matching bases. Deletions cut 0 bases from V and 1 base from J, with 7 bases between. This CDR3 spans 14 amino acids. Germline lookup yields CDR1 SGHVS and CDR2 FNYEAQ. CDR3 coding DNA: TGTGCCAGCAGCTTAGCGGACAGTTCCTACGAGCAGTACTTC. Translated, it gives CASSLADSSYEQYF.

This clonotype was seen a handful of times. The chain has TRBV18 and TRBJ1-5; no definite D call. The CDR3 spans 14 residues. V lost 3 bases to trimming and J lost 9 bases, with 15 bases between them. The germline V gene has CDR1 KGHSH and CDR2 LQKENI. The CDR3: CASSPGDGPRPQHF. CDR3 DNA sequence: TGTGCCAGCTCACCCGGAGACGGCCCCAGGCCCCAGCATTTT.

Regarding this clonotype: One end of the junction varies from germline; a read error may be responsible. V usage is TRBV4-2 and J usage is TRBJ1-6; 8 bases are a match to TRBD1. The CDR3 is 20 residues long. CDR1 LGHNA and CDR2 YNFKEQ come from the germline V gene. This CDR3 reads CASSQENIRQGATYNSLLHF. Written as DNA, the CDR3 is TGTGCCAGCAGCCAAGAAAATATTCGGCAGGGGGCCACCTATAATTCACTCCTCCACTTT.

The rearrangement links TRBV9 to TRBJ2-3, with D uncertain. Trimming took off 0 bases at V and 5 bases at J, with 10 bases between the two ends. The length of the CDR3 is 14 residues. Germline CDR1 and CDR2: SGDLS and YYNGEE. The CDR3 spells CASSVGAPIDTQYF. Here the CDR3 DNA reads TGTGCCAGCAGCGTAGGAGCCCCCATAGATACGCAGTATTTT.

This clonotype was detected only a few times. The chain joins TRBV7-2 to TRBJ2-5; 11 bases match TRBD2. J gave up 5 bases and V 5 bases, and 13 bases lay outside the gene matches. The CDR3 contains 17 residues. Looked up from germline, CDR1 is SGHTA and CDR2 is FQGNSA. This chain's CDR3 is CASSAAYLAGGSETQYF. The CDR3 DNA reads as TGTGCCAGCAGCGCCGCTTATCTAGCGGGGGGCTCTGAGACCCAGTACTTC.

This clonotype came up a few times. This chain uses TRBV12-3 or TRBV12-4 with TRBJ2-2; TRBD2 might be the D (5 bases). This CDR3 comprises 15 residues. V lost 4 bases and J lost 4, with 13 bases in between. CDR3 sequence reads: CASSSGGLGTGELFF. In nucleotides, the CDR3 is TGTGCCAGCAGTTCTGGAGGTCTGGGCACCGGGGAGCTGTTTTTT.

V gene TRBV20-1 combines with J gene TRBJ2-3; tentative D call: TRBD1 (6 bases). Between the trimmed V and J ends, which lost 5 bases and 2 bases, there was a span of 14 bases. Germline CDR1 DFQATT, CDR2 SNEGSKA (reference sequence). The CDR3 runs to 14 residues. CDR3 amino acids: CSAHRTENTDTQYF. CDR3 DNA sequence: TGCAGTGCTCACCGGACAGAAAACACAGATACGCAGTATTTT.

The chain uses TRBV3-1 and TRBJ1-3; weak D call: TRBD1 (6 bases). V dropped 4 bases and J dropped 7 bases, with 20 bases sitting between them. Germline lookup yields CDR1 LGHDT and CDR2 YNNKEL (reference sequence). CDR3 length: 16 amino acids. In DNA, the CDR3 is TGTGCCAGCAGCCGAACCCAGGGGCTGAAGTGGAACACCATATATTTT. This codes for CASSRTQGLKWNTIYF.

The chain uses TRBV18 and TRBJ2-3; no clear D gene. The CDR3 is 13 amino acids. CDR1 is KGHSH, CDR2 LQKENI, per germline. V was pared by 3 bases and J by 5 bases, with 9 bases between. In DNA, the CDR3 is TGTGCCAGCTCACCTAGTTTCAAAGATACGCAGTATTTT. This translates into CASSPSFKDTQYF.

This chain links TRBV10-1 with TRBJ2-3; D is uncertain. From germline, CDR1 is WNHNN and CDR2 SYGVQD (reference sequence). Trimming left V 8 bases short and J 1 base short, with 16 bases between. The CDR3 is 15 residues long. CDR3 residues: CASFLGRVGTDTQYF. CDR3 sequence (DNA): TGCGCCAGCTTCCTAGGCCGCGTCGGCACAGATACGCAGTATTTT.

A few counts support this clonotype. The J gene is TRBJ1-2, the V gene TRBV10-3, with a weak D call TRBD1 (6 bases). Germline V gene sequence: CDR1 ENHRY, CDR2 SYGVKD. The V gene lost 6 bases and the J gene lost 2 bases, with 10 bases spanning the gap. The CDR3 loop spans 13 amino acids. CDR3 residues: CAISRGKNYGYTF. In DNA, the CDR3 is TGTGCCATCAGCAGGGGAAAGAACTATGGCTACACCTTC.

This clonotype was observed many times. This chain connects TRBV7-6 to TRBJ2-5; D is possibly TRBD1 (7 bases). This CDR3 has 17 amino acids. The germline V and J ends were trimmed by 3 bases and 1 base, with 18 bases remaining between them. Germline CDR1 reads SGHVS; CDR2 reads FNYEAQ. CDR3 sequence: CASSLGRGVVGQETQYF. CDR3 nucleotide sequence: TGTGCCAGCAGCTTGGGCAGGGGGGTAGTTGGCCAAGAGACCCAGTACTTC.

Turning to this clonotype: The junction departs from germline at one end; a sequencing error may be responsible. This chain joins TRBV4-1 and TRBJ2-6, with a possible D match to TRBD2 (6 bases). From germline, CDR1 is MGHRA and CDR2 YSYEKL. The length of the CDR3 is 18 residues. The CDR3 is CASSVSGTANSGANVLIF. The CDR3 nucleotides are TGCGCCAGCAGCGTCTCCGGGACTGCCAACTCTGGGGCCAACGTCCTGATTTTC.

This clonotype was observed a few times. V gene TRBV7-2 combines with J gene TRBJ2-5; 9 nucleotides match TRBD1. The V and J ends lost 4 bases and 7 bases, in that order; junction bases with no gene match: 7. Germline V gene sequence: CDR1 SGHTA, CDR2 FQGNSA. This CDR3 is built from 14 residues. This chain's CDR3 is CASSYGTGRGTQYF. CDR3 DNA: TGTGCCAGCAGCTACGGGACAGGGCGCGGGACCCAGTACTTC.

This clonotype was seen more than once but under ten times. The chain joins TRBV2 to TRBJ2-4; D is uncertain. The CDR3 has 14 residues. V was pared by 3 bases and J by 3 bases, with 9 bases between. Germline values: CDR1 SNHLY, CDR2 FYNNEI. CDR3 in amino acids: CASSDGLGKNIQYF. CDR3 in DNA: TGTGCCAGCAGTGACGGGCTCGGCAAAAACATTCAGTACTTC.

The chain links TRBV21-1 to TRBJ2-7. TRBV21-1 is listed as a pseudogene. This CDR3 region has 14 residues. Here the CDR3 DNA reads TGTGCCAGCAGCAAAGTGGCTAGCTCCTACGAGCAGTACTTC. Translation: CASSKVASSYEQYF.

This clonotype was seen ten or more times. V and J are TRBV20-1 and TRBJ1-6; no definite D call. This CDR3 comprises 13 residues. Per germline, CDR1 DFQATT and CDR2 SNEGSKA (reference sequence). Deletions cut 6 bases from V and 9 bases from J, with 15 bases between. The chain's CDR3 is CSARRAVGSPLHF. As DNA, the CDR3 is TGCAGTGCCCGAAGGGCAGTGGGTTCACCCCTCCACTTT.

The sample holds a few counts of this clonotype. The V call is TRBV12-3 or TRBV12-4, the J call TRBJ1-2; TRBD1 is a possible D gene (5 bases). The CDR3 consists of 15 residues. Trimming pared 3 bases from V and 2 bases from J, leaving 13 bases between. The DNA of the CDR3 is TGTGCCAGCAGTTTGGGGGACGGAGGGAACTATGGCTACACCTTC. This translates into CASSLGDGGNYGYTF.

This clonotype was recorded a few times. The J gene is TRBJ1-4, the V gene TRBV4-1, with 10 nucleotides matching TRBD1. V was pared by 0 bases and J by 6 bases, with 4 bases of the junction left unmatched. The length of the CDR3 is 16 residues. Germline values: CDR1 MGHRA, CDR2 YSYEKL. DNA for the CDR3: TGCGCCAGCAGCCAAGATTGGGGGACAGGGGATGAAAAACTGTTTTTT. Its protein product is CASSQDWGTGDEKLFF.

J is TRBJ1-1 and V is TRBV27, with D hard to call. The CDR3 length is 13 residues. Per the germline V gene, CDR1 is MNHEY and CDR2 is SMNVEV (reference sequence). Trimming left V 4 bases short and J 7 bases short, with 13 bases between. DNA for the CDR3: TGTGCCAGCAGTTGGGCCCAGGACCTTGAAGCTTTCTTT. This sequence encodes CASSWAQDLEAFF.

Only a few counts were recorded for this clonotype. The chain uses TRBV3-1 and TRBJ1-2; perhaps TRBD1 as D (5 bases). Germline CDR1 LGHDT, CDR2 YNNKEL (reference sequence). V gave up 8 bases and J gave up 2 bases, with 15 bases separating them. The CDR3 has 14 residues. This CDR3 is CASSMGGGNYGYTF. CDR3 nucleotide sequence: TGTGCCAGCTCAATGGGGGGAGGCAACTATGGCTACACCTTC.

J is TRBJ1-2 and V is TRBV29-1; D is perhaps TRBD1 (6 bases). V gave up 7 bases and J gave up 4 bases, with 22 bases separating them. Germline CDR1 reads SQVTM; CDR2 reads ANQGSEA. This CDR3 comprises 15 residues. Written as DNA, the CDR3 is TGCAGCGGTCGACAGAGTCGGACAGAGCTCTATGGCTACACCTTC. Protein: CSGRQSRTELYGYTF.